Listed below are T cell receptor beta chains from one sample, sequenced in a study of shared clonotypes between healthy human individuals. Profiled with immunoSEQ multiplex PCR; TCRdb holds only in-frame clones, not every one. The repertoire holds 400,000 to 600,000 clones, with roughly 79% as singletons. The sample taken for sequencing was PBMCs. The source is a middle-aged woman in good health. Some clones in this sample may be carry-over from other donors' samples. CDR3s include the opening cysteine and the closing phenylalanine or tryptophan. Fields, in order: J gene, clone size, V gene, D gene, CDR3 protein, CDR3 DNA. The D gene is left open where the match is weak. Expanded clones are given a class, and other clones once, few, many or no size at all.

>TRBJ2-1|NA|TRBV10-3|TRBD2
CAISSGREVGEQFF
TGTGCCATTTCTAGCGGGAGGGAGGTAGGCGAGCAGTTCTTC
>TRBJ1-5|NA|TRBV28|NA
CASSPEGQPQHF
TGTGCCAGCAGCCCAGAGGGTCAGCCCCAGCATTTT
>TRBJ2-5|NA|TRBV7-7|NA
CASSLRQGNGETQYF
TGTGCTAGCAGCTTGCGGCAGGGTAATGGAGAGACCCAGTACTTC
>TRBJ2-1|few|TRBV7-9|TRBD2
CASSLSSGRINNEQFF
TGTGCCAGCAGCTTAAGTAGCGGGAGAATCAACAATGAGCAGTTCTTC
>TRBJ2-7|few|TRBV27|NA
CASSPGRTYEQYF
TGTGCCAGCAGTCCGGGACGGACCTACGAGCAGTACTTC
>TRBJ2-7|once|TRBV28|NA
CASSTAYEQYF
TGTGCCAGCAGTACCGCCTACGAGCAGTACTTC
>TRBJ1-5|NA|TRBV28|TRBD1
CASSSTGGKPQHF
TGTGCCAGCAGTTCGACAGGGGGTAAGCCCCAGCATTTT
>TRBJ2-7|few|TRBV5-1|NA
CASSLGAFDGQYF
TGCGCCAGCAGCTTGGGGGCCTTTGATGGGCAGTACTTC
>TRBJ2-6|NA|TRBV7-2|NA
CASSIDPASGANVLTF
TGTGCCAGCAGCATCGATCCCGCCTCTGGGGCCAACGTCCTGACTTTC
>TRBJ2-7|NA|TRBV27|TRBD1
CASSLAQGASYEQYF
TGTGCCAGCAGTTTAGCGCAGGGGGCGTCCTACGAGCAGTACTTC
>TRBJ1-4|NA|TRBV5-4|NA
CASSLAKLGNEKLFF
TGTGCCAGCAGCTTGGCCAAGTTGGGAAATGAAAAACTGTTTTTT
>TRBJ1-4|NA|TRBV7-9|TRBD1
CASSLGQGAVEKLFF
TGTGCCAGCAGCTTAGGACAGGGGGCGGTGGAAAAACTGTTTTTT
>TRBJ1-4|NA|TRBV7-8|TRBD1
CASSSRTGINEKLFF
TGTGCCAGCAGCTCCCGGACAGGGATTAATGAAAAACTGTTTTTT
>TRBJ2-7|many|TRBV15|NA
CATSPNPPGYNSYEQYF
TGTGCCACCAGTCCTAACCCCCCAGGGTACAACTCCTACGAGCAGTACTTC
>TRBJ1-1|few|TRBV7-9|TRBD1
CASRSTGQATEAFF
TGTGCCAGCAGATCTACCGGACAGGCGACTGAAGCTTTCTTT
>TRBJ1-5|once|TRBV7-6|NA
CASSLNGHSNQPQHF
TGTGCCAGCAGCTTAAACGGACATAGCAATCAGCCCCAGCATTTT
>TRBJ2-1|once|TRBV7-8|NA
CASSTTGQYNEQFF
TGTGCCAGCAGCACCACCGGGCAATACAATGAGCAGTTCTTC
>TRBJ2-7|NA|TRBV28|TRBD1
CASGGQGAPGEQYF
TGTGCCAGCGGTGGACAGGGGGCACCTGGGGAGCAGTACTTC
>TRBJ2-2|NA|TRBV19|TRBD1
CASSTSPTGSGELFF
TGTGCCAGTAGTACCTCTCCGACAGGGTCCGGGGAGCTGTTTTTT
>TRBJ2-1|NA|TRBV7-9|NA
CASPVYGNSYNEQFF
TGTGCCAGCCCCGTCTATGGTAACTCCTACAATGAGCAGTTCTTC
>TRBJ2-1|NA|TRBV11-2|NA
CASSPEASRVGEQFF
TGTGCCAGCAGCCCAGAGGCTAGCAGGGTTGGTGAGCAGTTCTTC
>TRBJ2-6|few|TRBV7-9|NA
CASSPWGGANVLTF
TGTGCCAGCAGCCCCTGGGGTGGGGCCAACGTCCTGACTTTC
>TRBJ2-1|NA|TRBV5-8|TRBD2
CASSNSGRAYNEQFF
TGTGCCAGCAGCAATAGCGGGAGGGCCTACAATGAGCAGTTCTTC
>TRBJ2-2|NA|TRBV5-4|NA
CASSLNPGNLDTGELFF
TGTGCCAGCAGCTTGAATCCAGGGAATCTGGACACCGGGGAGCTGTTTTTT
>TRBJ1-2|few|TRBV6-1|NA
CASSLQSGNNYGYTF
TGTGCCAGCAGCTTACAGTCGGGGAATAACTATGGCTACACCTTC
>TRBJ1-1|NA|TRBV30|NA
CAWSPTGTEAFF
TGTGCCTGGAGCCCGACAGGCACTGAAGCTTTCTTT
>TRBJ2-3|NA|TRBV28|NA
CASRFGWEGEDTQYF
TGTGCCAGCAGGTTTGGGTGGGAGGGGGAAGATACGCAGTATTTT
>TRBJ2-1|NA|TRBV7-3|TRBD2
CASSSSGTSGSRNEQFF
TGTGCCAGCAGTTCGTCCGGGACTAGCGGGAGTAGGAATGAGCAGTTCTTC
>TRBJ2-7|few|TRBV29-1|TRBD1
CSVVAGGSYEQYF
TGCAGCGTTGTCGCAGGGGGCTCCTACGAGCAGTACTTC
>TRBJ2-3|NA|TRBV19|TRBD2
CASSPHRLATGTDTQYF
TGTGCCAGTAGTCCCCACAGACTAGCCACAGGCACAGATACGCAGTATTTT
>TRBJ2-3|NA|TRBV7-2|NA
CASSLAEGLRTDTQYF
TGTGCCAGCAGCTTGGCCGAGGGATTAAGGACAGATACGCAGTATTTT
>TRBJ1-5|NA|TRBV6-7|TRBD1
CASSYGTAPEGASNQPQHF
TGTGCCAGCAGTTACGGGACAGCACCCGAGGGGGCTAGCAATCAGCCCCAGCATTTT
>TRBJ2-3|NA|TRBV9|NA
CASSGRWGLADTQYF
TGTGCCAGCAGCGGTAGGTGGGGGCTTGCAGATACGCAGTATTTT
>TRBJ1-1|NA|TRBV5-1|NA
CASSLGRDGRNTEAFF
TGCGCCAGCAGCTTGGGGCGGGACGGTCGGAATACTGAAGCTTTCTTT
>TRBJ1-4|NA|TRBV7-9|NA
CASQWGVTNEKLFF
TGTGCCAGCCAGTGGGGGGTAACTAATGAAAAACTGTTTTTT
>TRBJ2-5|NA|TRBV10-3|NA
CAISEFGVQETQYF
TGTGCCATCAGTGAGTTTGGGGTGCAAGAGACCCAGTACTTC
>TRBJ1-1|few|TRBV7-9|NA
CASSLEQPYTEAFF
TGTGCCAGCAGCTTAGAACAGCCTTACACTGAAGCTTTCTTT
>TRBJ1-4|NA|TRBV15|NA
CATSDREATNEKLFF
TGTGCCACCAGCGATAGAGAAGCAACTAATGAAAAACTGTTTTTT
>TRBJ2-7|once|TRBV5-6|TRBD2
CASSLRDYRYEQYF
TGTGCCAGCAGCCTCCGGGACTACAGATACGAGCAGTACTTC
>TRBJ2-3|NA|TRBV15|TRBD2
CATSSLMGTRGADTQYF
TGTGCCACCAGCAGCCTCATGGGGACTAGGGGAGCAGATACGCAGTATTTT
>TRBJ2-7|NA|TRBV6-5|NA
CASSLLGTPTYEQYF
TGTGCCAGCAGTTTGCTCGGGACTCCGACCTACGAGCAGTACTTC
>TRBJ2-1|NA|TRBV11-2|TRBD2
CASSLDPGLAVNEQFF
TGTGCCAGCAGCTTAGACCCGGGACTAGCGGTCAATGAGCAGTTCTTC
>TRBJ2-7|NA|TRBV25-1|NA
CASSDSRSGLVEQYF
TGTGCCAGCAGTGACTCCCGGTCAGGGTTAGTCGAGCAGTACTTC
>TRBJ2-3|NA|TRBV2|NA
CASSPSRLRRADTQYF
TGTGCCAGCAGTCCTAGTAGACTCCGAAGGGCAGATACGCAGTATTTT
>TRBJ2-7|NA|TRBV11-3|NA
CASSSPSVGADEQYF
TGTGCCAGCAGCTCTCCATCGGTGGGGGCAGACGAGCAGTACTTC
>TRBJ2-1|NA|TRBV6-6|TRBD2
CASSYLAGVSNEQFF
TGTGCCAGCAGTTATTTAGCGGGAGTAAGCAATGAGCAGTTCTTC
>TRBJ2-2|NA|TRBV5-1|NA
CASSLFRLADTTGELFF
TGCGCCAGCAGCTTGTTTAGGCTAGCCGACACCACCGGGGAGCTGTTTTTT
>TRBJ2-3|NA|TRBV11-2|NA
CASSSLYIRSTDTQYF
TGTGCCAGCAGCTCACTTTACATTAGAAGCACAGATACGCAGTATTTT
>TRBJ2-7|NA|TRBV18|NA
CASSPPKGGTHEQYF
TGTGCCAGCTCACCACCGAAGGGCGGGACCCACGAGCAGTACTTC
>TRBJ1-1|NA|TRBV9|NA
CASSVDSALNTEAFF
TGTGCCAGCAGCGTAGATTCAGCCTTGAACACTGAAGCTTTCTTT
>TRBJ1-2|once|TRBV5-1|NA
CASSKDTNTNYGYTF
TGCGCCAGCAGCAAGGACACCAATACTAACTATGGCTACACCTTC
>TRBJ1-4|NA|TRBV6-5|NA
CASSLGSREKLFF
TGTGCCAGCAGCCTAGGTAGCAGAGAAAAACTGTTTTTT
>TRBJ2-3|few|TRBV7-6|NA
CASSLGFSALDTQYF
TGTGCCAGCAGCTTAGGTTTCAGCGCCCTGGATACGCAGTATTTT
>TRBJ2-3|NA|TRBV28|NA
CASRGQPSTDTQYF
TGTGCCAGCAGGGGACAACCTAGCACAGATACGCAGTATTTT
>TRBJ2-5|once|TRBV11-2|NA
CASSWRLQETQYF
TGTGCCAGCAGCTGGCGACTCCAAGAGACCCAGTACTTC
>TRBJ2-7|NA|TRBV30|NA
CAWSRGLEGNEQYF
TGTGCCTGGAGTAGAGGGTTAGAAGGGAACGAGCAGTACTTC
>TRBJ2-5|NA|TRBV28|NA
CASSPGWGETQYF
TGTGCCAGCAGCCCGGGCTGGGGGGAGACCCAGTACTTC
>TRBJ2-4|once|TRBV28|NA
CASSLRGLTKNIQYF
TGTGCCAGCAGTTTAAGGGGGTTAACCAAAAACATTCAGTACTTC
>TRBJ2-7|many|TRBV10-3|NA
CAISDWALPLEQYF
TGTGCCATCAGTGATTGGGCCCTACCTCTCGAGCAGTACTTC
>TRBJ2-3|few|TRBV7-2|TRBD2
CASSLRTSGSVVTQYF
TGTGCCAGCAGCTTAAGGACTAGCGGGAGCGTGGTTACGCAGTATTTT